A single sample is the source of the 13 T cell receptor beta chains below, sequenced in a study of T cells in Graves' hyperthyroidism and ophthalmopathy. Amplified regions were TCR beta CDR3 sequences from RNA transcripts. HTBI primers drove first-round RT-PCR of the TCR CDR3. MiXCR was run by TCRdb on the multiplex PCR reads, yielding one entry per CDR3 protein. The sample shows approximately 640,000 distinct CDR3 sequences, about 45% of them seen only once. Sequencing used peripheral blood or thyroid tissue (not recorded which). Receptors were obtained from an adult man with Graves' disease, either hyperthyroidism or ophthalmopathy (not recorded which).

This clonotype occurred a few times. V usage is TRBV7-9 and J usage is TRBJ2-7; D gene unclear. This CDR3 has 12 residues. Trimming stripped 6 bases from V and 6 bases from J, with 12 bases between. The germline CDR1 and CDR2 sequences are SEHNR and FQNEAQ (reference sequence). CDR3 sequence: CASSSPLGEQYF. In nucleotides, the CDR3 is TGTGCCAGCAGTTCCCCCCTCGGCGAGCAGTACTTC.

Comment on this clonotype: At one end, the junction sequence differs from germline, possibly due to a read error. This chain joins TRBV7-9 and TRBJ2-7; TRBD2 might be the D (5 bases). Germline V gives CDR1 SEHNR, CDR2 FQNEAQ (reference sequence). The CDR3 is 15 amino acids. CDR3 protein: CASSPSSGGDYEQYF. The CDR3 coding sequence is TGCGCCAGCAGCCCCAGCTCAGGAGGAGACTACGAGCAGTACTTC.

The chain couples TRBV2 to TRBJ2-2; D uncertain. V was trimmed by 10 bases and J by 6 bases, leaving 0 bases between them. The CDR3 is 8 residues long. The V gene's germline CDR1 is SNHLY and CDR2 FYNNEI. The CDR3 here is CATGELFF. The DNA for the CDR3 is TGTGCCACCGGGGAGCTGTTTTTT.

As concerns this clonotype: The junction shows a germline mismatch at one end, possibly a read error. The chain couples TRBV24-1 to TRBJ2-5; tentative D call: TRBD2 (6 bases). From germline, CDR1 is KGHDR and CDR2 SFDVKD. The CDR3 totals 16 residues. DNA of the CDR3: TGTGCCACCAGTGACGATCGACTAGAGGCGTCGGAGACCCAGAACTTC. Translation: CATSDDRLEASETQNF.

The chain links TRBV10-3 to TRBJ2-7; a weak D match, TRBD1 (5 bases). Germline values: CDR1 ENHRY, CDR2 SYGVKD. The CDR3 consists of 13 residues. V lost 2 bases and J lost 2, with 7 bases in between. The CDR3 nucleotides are TGTGCCATCAGTGAGACAGGACCCTACGAGCAGTACTTC. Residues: CAISETGPYEQYF.

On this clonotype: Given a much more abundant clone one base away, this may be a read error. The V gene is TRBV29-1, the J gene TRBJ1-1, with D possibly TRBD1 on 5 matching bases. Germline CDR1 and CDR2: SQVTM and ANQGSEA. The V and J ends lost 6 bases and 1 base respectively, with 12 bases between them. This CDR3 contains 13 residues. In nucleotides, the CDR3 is TGCAGCGTGGGGGGAGGCTGGAACACTGAAGCTTTCTTT. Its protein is CSVGGGWNTEAFF.

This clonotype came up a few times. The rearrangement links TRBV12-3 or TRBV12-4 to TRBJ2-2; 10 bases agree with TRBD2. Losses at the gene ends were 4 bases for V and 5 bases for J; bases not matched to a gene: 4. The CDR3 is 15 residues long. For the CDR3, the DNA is TGTGCCAGCAGTTCCACGACTAGCGGGACCGGGGAGCTGTTTTTT. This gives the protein CASSSTTSGTGELFF.

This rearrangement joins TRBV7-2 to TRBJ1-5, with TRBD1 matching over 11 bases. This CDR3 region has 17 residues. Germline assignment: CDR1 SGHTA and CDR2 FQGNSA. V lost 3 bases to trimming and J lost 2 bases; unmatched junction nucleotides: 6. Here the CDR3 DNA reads TGTGCCAGCAGCTTTCGGACAGGGGGCGTAGGCAATCAGCCCCAGCATTTT. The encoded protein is CASSFRTGGVGNQPQHF.

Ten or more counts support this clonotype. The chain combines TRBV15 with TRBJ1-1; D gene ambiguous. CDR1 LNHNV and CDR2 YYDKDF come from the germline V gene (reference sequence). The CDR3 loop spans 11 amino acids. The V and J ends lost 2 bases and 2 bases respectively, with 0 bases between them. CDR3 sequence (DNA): TGTGCCACCAGCAGAAACACTGAAGCTTTCTTT. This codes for CATSRNTEAFF.

The CDR3 coding sequence is TGCAGTGCTACTCGGGACACAAACACTGAAGCTTTCTTT. This codes for CSATRDTNTEAFF. The chain joins TRBV20-1 to TRBJ1-1, with D tentatively TRBD1 (6 bases). The CDR3 is 13 residues long. The V gene lost 4 bases and the J gene lost 2 bases, with 11 bases spanning the gap. Germline CDR1 is DFQATT and CDR2 is SNEGSKA (reference sequence).

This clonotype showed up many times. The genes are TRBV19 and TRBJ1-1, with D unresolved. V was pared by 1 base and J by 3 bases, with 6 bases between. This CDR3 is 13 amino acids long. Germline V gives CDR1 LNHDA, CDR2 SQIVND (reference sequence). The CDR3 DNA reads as TGTGCCAGTAGTATAGTCGGGGACACTGAAGCTTTCTTT. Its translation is CASSIVGDTEAFF.

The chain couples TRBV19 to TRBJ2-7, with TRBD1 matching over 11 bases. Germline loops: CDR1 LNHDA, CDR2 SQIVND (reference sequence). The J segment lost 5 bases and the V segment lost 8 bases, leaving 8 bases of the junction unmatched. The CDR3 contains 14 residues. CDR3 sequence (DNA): TGTGCCAGTGGCCCGGACAGGGGGCAGAACGAGCAGTACTTC. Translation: CASGPDRGQNEQYF.

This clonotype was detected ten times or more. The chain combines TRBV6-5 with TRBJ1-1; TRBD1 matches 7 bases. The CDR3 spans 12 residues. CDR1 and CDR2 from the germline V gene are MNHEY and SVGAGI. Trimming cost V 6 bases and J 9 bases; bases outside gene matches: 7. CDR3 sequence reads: CASRTGTEKAFF. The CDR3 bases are TGTGCCAGCAGGACCGGGACAGAAAAAGCTTTCTTT.